This T cell receptor (beta chain) was identified in a study of blood T cell repertoires in COVID-19. Sequencing used immunoSEQ multiplex PCR; TCRdb keeps in-frame clones, though not all of them. The profile shows about 180,000 clones, under 85% of them singletons. The CDR3 length is 15 residues. The ends were cut back, 4 bases at V and 5 bases at J, with 17 bases in the middle. Per the germline V gene, CDR1 is LGHDT and CDR2 is YNNKEL (reference sequence). Material for sequencing was peripheral blood. The clonotype comes from a human donor in a cohort sampled during active COVID-19. The V call is TRBV3-1 (or the pseudogene TRBV3-2), the J call TRBJ2-5, with D perhaps matching TRBD2 (5 bases). The CDR3 protein is CASSPAGGPRETQYF. The CDR3 DNA is TGTGCCAGCAGCCCCGCCGGCGGGCCCCGGGAGACCCAGTACTTC.